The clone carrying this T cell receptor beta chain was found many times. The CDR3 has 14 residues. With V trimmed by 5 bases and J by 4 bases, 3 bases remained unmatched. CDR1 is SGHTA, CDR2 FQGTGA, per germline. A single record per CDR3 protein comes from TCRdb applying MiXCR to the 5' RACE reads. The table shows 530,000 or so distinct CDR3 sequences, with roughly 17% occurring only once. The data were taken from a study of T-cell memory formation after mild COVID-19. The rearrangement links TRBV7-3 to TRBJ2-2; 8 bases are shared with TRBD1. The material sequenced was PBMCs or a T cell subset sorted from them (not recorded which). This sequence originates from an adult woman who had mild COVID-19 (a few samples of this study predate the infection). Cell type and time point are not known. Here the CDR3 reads CASSPDRVTGELFF. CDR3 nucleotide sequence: TGTGCCAGCAGCCCGGACAGGGTCACCGGGGAGCTGTTTTTT.